Presented here are 29 T cell receptor beta chains from one specimen sequenced in a study of post-analysis software for immune sequencing data. General study findings and limits: Elevated frequency relative to controls characterized four or five TRBV segments in patients, TRBV5-6, TRBV5-1 and TRBV20-1 among them.

Their antigens remain unidentified. TCR beta cDNA libraries included unique molecular identifiers. TCRdb ran MiXCR on the PCR reads and lists one entry per CDR3 protein. The sample includes over 700,000 distinct CDR3 sequences, just under 30% seen only once; the top ten take 0.5% to 0.6%. The sample was blood. The receptors originated from a girl aged 10-17 years with multiple sclerosis.

The V gene is TRBV25-1, the J gene TRBJ1-6; maybe TRBD1 (5 bases). Germline CDR1 reads MGHDK; CDR2 reads SYGVNS. Trimming took 4 bases from V and 14 from J, leaving 18 bases between them. The CDR3 loop spans 14 amino acids. CDR3 amino acids: CASSAQQAQRTLHF. CDR3 bases: TGTGCCAGCAGTGCTCAACAGGCTCAAAGAACCCTCCACTTT.

This clonotype occurred many times. V and J are TRBV28 and TRBJ1-2; D is uncertain. The CDR3 is made up of 11 amino acids. Germline values: CDR1 MDHEN, CDR2 SYDVKM. With 5 bases removed from V and 8 bases from J, the gap between germline ends came to 9 bases. The CDR3 DNA sequence: TGTGCCAGCAGTCTCCTACAAGGCTACACCTTC. It is translated as CASSLLQGYTF.

This clonotype appeared a few times. The chain is built from TRBV9 and TRBJ2-3; 14 nucleotides match TRBD2. The CDR3 spans 18 residues. V shed 4 bases, J shed 4 bases, and the junction held 11 bases outside the gene matches. Germline V gives CDR1 SGDLS, CDR2 YYNGEE. As DNA, the CDR3 is TGTGCCAGCAGCTCGGGACTAGCGGGAGATTATGGGGCAGATACGCAGTATTTT. This codes for CASSSGLAGDYGADTQYF.

Here the CDR3 DNA reads TGCAGCGTTGAGCGGACCATCGGGGATACGCAGTATTTT. It yields the protein CSVERTIGDTQYF. The chain combines TRBV29-1 with TRBJ2-3; D gene unclear. The CDR3 runs to 13 residues. Trimming pared 3 bases from V and 6 bases from J, leaving 13 bases between. Germline V lookup: CDR1 SQVTM, CDR2 ANQGSEA.

This clonotype was detected a few times. The chain employs TRBV28 and TRBJ2-1; D may match TRBD1 or TRBD2 (5 bases each). The CDR3 is 15 amino acids. With 3 bases removed from V and 6 bases from J, the gap between germline ends came to 15 bases. Germline V gene lookup returns CDR1 MDHEN and CDR2 SYDVKM. In DNA form, the CDR3 reads TGTGCCAGCAGTTTGACGGGGACCGTAATCAATGAGCAGTTCTTC. Translated, it gives CASSLTGTVINEQFF.

The rearrangement links TRBV6-6 to TRBJ1-2, with a weak D call TRBD1 (5 bases). Germline V gives CDR1 MNHNY, CDR2 SVGAGI (reference sequence). The CDR3 is 13 amino acids. V lost 6 bases, J lost 5 bases, and 13 bases lay in between. CDR3 protein: CASSPMGGYGYTF. CDR3 bases: TGTGCCAGCAGCCCAATGGGGGGGTATGGCTACACCTTC.

The chain joins TRBV6-5 to TRBJ2-1; possibly TRBD2 for D (5 bases). Trimming pared 2 bases from V and 0 bases from J, leaving 8 bases between. The length of the CDR3 is 15 residues. Germline CDR1 is MNHEY and CDR2 is SVGAGI. CDR3 amino acids: CASSYMGSSYNEQFF. The DNA for the CDR3 is TGTGCCAGCAGTTACATGGGGAGCTCCTACAATGAGCAGTTCTTC.

In the case of this clonotype: The junction shows a germline mismatch at one end, possibly a read error. The chain carries TRBV15 and TRBJ1-6; tentatively, D is TRBD1 (6 bases). The CDR3 is 13 amino acids. Germline lookup yields CDR1 LNHNV and CDR2 YYDKDF (reference sequence). Written as DNA, the CDR3 is TGTGCCACCCGGGACAATCGAAACTCACCCCCCCACTTT. This codes for CATRDNRNSPPHF.

This clonotype has more than one count but fewer than ten. The rearrangement links TRBV25-1 to TRBJ2-7; possible D gene TRBD1, 5 bases. V lost 2 bases, J lost 5 bases, and 10 bases lay in between. There are 13 residues in the CDR3. Germline V gives CDR1 MGHDK, CDR2 SYGVNS. The CDR3 region has the DNA TGTGCCAGCAGTGAAGCAGGGTGGCACGAGCAGTACTTC. Amino acid sequence: CASSEAGWHEQYF.

This clonotype was detected a few times. J is TRBJ2-3 and V is TRBV7-9, with no clear D. The germline gives CDR1 SEHNR, CDR2 FQNEAQ (reference sequence). V lost 1 base to trimming and J lost 4 bases, with 12 bases between them. This CDR3 is built from 15 residues. The CDR3 coding sequence is TGTGCCAGCAGCTTAGTGGGGAAGGAGTCAGATACGCAGTATTTT. This sequence encodes CASSLVGKESDTQYF.

This clonotype was counted a few times. The chain carries TRBV12-3 or TRBV12-4 and TRBJ2-7; D remains ambiguous. This CDR3 is 13 amino acids long. V lost 6 bases to trimming and J lost 5 bases, with 14 bases between them. CDR3 bases: TGTGCCAGCAGCCTTTTCTCTACCCACGAGCAGTACTTC. Translating it yields CASSLFSTHEQYF.

This clonotype was seen only a few times. The chain joins TRBV5-1 to TRBJ1-1, with D maybe TRBD1 (5 bases). The V gene's germline CDR1 is SGHRS and CDR2 YFSETQ. CDR3 length equals 12 residues. Trimming removed 0 bases at V and 7 bases at J, with 7 bases between. Written as DNA, the CDR3 is TGCGCCAGCAGCTTGGGACAGCTTGAAGCTTTCTTT. Translating gives CASSLGQLEAFF.

CDR3 region: CAISEFDNEQFF. The CDR3 nucleotides read TGTGCCATCAGTGAGTTCGACAATGAGCAGTTCTTC. The chain combines TRBV10-3 with TRBJ2-1; D unresolved. Trimming removed 1 base from V and 5 bases from J, with 3 bases in between. Germline V gene sequence: CDR1 ENHRY, CDR2 SYGVKD. The CDR3 has 12 residues.

The table lists this clonotype with a few counts. The V gene is TRBV20-1, the J gene TRBJ2-1, with TRBD2 matching 12 bases. This CDR3 region has 18 residues. Germline V gene lookup returns CDR1 DFQATT and CDR2 SNEGSKA (reference sequence). V was pared by 1 base and J by 2 bases, with 9 bases of the junction left unmatched. The CDR3 DNA reads TGCAGTGCTAGAGCGAAGGGACTAGCGGGCTTAACCTACAATGAGCAGTTCTTC. It specifies CSARAKGLAGLTYNEQFF.

At least ten counts were recorded for this clonotype. This chain links TRBV6-4 with TRBJ2-7; the D gene is possibly TRBD1 (6 bases). Trimming took 8 bases from V and 9 from J, leaving 17 bases between them. CDR1 is MRHNA and CDR2 is SNTAGT in the germline V gene. CDR3 length: 12 amino acids. CDR3 sequence: CASREQGSGQYF. The DNA for the CDR3 is TGTGCCAGCCGAGAACAGGGATCCGGGCAGTACTTC.

This clonotype was detected only once. This chain links TRBV7-8 with TRBJ2-2, with D perhaps TRBD2 (5 bases). The CDR3 covers 13 residues. Looked up from germline, CDR1 is SGHVS and CDR2 is FQNEAQ. The V end was cut by 1 base, the J end by 7 bases, with 7 bases between. CDR3 DNA sequence: TGTGCCAGCAGCTTAGTGGCGGGCGGGGAGCTGTTTTTT. Protein product: CASSLVAGGELFF.

Only a few counts were recorded for this clonotype. V and J are TRBV7-2 and TRBJ2-3; TRBD1 aligns across 7 bases. The CDR3 covers 14 residues. Per the germline V gene, CDR1 is SGHTA and CDR2 is FQGNSA. Losses at the gene ends were 5 bases for V and 3 bases for J; bases not matched to a gene: 5. CDR3 sequence reads: CASSRQGWTDTQYF. DNA for the CDR3: TGTGCCAGCAGCCGACAGGGTTGGACAGATACGCAGTATTTT.

The CDR3 is CASRPDATNEKLFF. CDR3 DNA: TGCGCCAGCAGGCCAGACGCAACTAATGAAAAACTGTTTTTT. This chain connects TRBV5-1 to TRBJ1-4, with unresolved D. This CDR3 contains 14 residues. Per the germline V gene, CDR1 is SGHRS and CDR2 is YFSETQ. The V and J ends lost 5 bases and 0 bases respectively, with 8 bases between them.

On this clonotype itself: At one end, the junction sequence differs from germline, possibly due to a read error. The rearrangement uses TRBV7-8 and TRBJ1-2; D gene unclear. Germline V CDR1 and CDR2: SGHVS, FQNEAQ. This CDR3 region has 17 residues. CDR3 protein: CANSLVIRQDNNYGYTF. The CDR3 region has the DNA TGTGCCAACAGCTTAGTCATTAGGCAAGACAATAACTATGGCTACACCTTC.

The chain employs TRBV28 and TRBJ2-5, with D unclear. This CDR3 contains 13 residues. Germline V gene data show CDR1 as MDHEN and CDR2 as SYDVKM. V shed 8 bases and J shed 5 bases, with 15 bases lying between them. The CDR3 DNA follows: TGTGCCAGCCGTATACCAAGCCGGGAGACCCAGTACTTC. Amino acids: CASRIPSRETQYF.

This clonotype was seen once. This chain uses TRBV2 with TRBJ1-2; weak D call: TRBD1 (6 bases). The CDR3 totals 15 residues. The germline gives CDR1 SNHLY, CDR2 FYNNEI. The V end lost 2 bases, the J end lost 4 bases, and 14 bases lay between the germline ends. The CDR3 region has the DNA TGTGCCAGCAGTGAACGGCGGGGGGCGGGCTATGGCTACACCTTC. This codes for CASSERRGAGYGYTF.

About this clonotype: One end of the junction varies from germline; a read error may be responsible. The rearrangement joins TRBV20-1 to TRBJ2-2; 13 bases align to TRBD2. The CDR3 runs 15 residues. Germline lookup yields CDR1 DFQATT and CDR2 SNEGSKA (reference sequence). Here the CDR3 DNA reads TGCAGTGCTAGACCGGGACTAGCGGGGTCCGGGGAACTGTTTTTT. Protein: CSARPGLAGSGELFF.

The CDR3: CASSPTSGGDYYEQYF. CDR3 DNA sequence: TGCGCCAGCAGCCCAACTAGCGGGGGGGACTACTACGAGCAGTACTTC. This chain links TRBV4-1 with TRBJ2-5, with TRBD2 identical over 13 bases. The end of the DNA aligns better with TRBJ2-7, so the J call may be wrong. Germline V gene lookup returns CDR1 MGHRA and CDR2 YSYEKL. The CDR3 spans 16 residues.

Comment on this clonotype: A much more abundant neighbour one base away suggests this may be a read error. J is TRBJ2-5 and V is TRBV4-2; D is unresolved. V dropped 4 bases and J dropped 11 bases, with 20 bases sitting between them. From germline, CDR1 is LGHNA and CDR2 YNFKEQ. The CDR3 spans 14 residues. CDR3 coding DNA: TGTGCCAGCAGCCCGACCGCTCGGTCAGGTGAGCAGTACTTC. It is translated as CASSPTARSGEQYF.

This clonotype was observed many times. The chain joins TRBV29-1 to TRBJ1-2, with D possibly matching TRBD1 (5 bases). V shed 1 base and J shed 9 bases, with 12 bases lying between them. The length of the CDR3 is 12 residues. Germline loops: CDR1 SQVTM, CDR2 ANQGSEA. CDR3 amino acids: CSVEAPGERYTF. The DNA for the CDR3 is TGCAGCGTTGAAGCACCGGGGGAGCGCTACACCTTC.

This clonotype showed up many times. The rearrangement uses TRBV29-1 and TRBJ2-4, with D hard to call. V was clipped by 0 bases and J by 13 bases, with 13 bases between them. CDR3 length: 12 residues. Germline CDR1 SQVTM, CDR2 ANQGSEA. The CDR3 bases are TGCAGCGTTGAAGAAATGCCAACTAAGCAGTACTTC. Translating gives CSVEEMPTKQYF.

V usage is TRBV14 and J usage is TRBJ2-7; possible D gene TRBD2, 5 bases. Trimming pared 0 bases from V and 7 bases from J, leaving 10 bases between. The CDR3 is 13 amino acids. From germline, CDR1 is SGHDN and CDR2 FVKESK. Here the CDR3 DNA reads TGTGCCAGCAGCCAAGAGCCCGGGGATGAGCAGTACTTC. The encoded protein is CASSQEPGDEQYF.

V usage is TRBV29-1 and J usage is TRBJ2-7; no reliable D call. Looked up from germline, CDR1 is SQVTM and CDR2 is ANQGSEA. The ends were cut back, 3 bases at V and 1 base at J, with 10 bases in the middle. This CDR3 spans 13 amino acids. The CDR3 sequence: CSVESGRSYEQYF. The CDR3 region has the DNA TGCAGCGTTGAGTCCGGCAGGTCCTACGAGCAGTACTTC.

Notes on this clonotype: Possible read error: a much larger clone is one base away. The chain recombines TRBV12-3 or TRBV12-4 with TRBJ2-3, with no clear D. CDR3 size: 11 residues. Trimming took 6 bases from V and 2 from J, leaving 3 bases between them. The CDR3 is CASRNTDTQYF. CDR3 bases: TGTGCCAGCAGGAACACAGATACGCAGTATTTT.